The rows below give T cell receptor beta chains drawn from one sample of a study of cytomegalovirus exposure and HLA in healthy donors. Clones were sequenced by immunoSEQ multiplex PCR, and TCRdb holds only the in-frame ones, with some missing. The sample lists about 100,000 clones, roughly 79% occurring once. The sequenced material came from PBMCs. The receptors were gathered from a woman in her sixties or seventies in good health and CMV-seropositive. The CDR3 runs from the conserved cysteine through the conserved F or W. A D gene is named only where the DNA matches it firmly. Expanded clones are given a class, and other clones once, few, many or no size at all.

>TRBJ1-1|-|TRBV29-1|-
CSVADTEAFF
TGCAGCGTTGCAGACACTGAAGCTTTCTTT
>TRBJ2-2|-|TRBV4-1|-
CASSQYGQYTGELFF
TGCGCCAGCAGCCAATATGGACAGTACACCGGGGAGCTGTTTTTT
>TRBJ2-5|-|TRBV18|-
CASSPRQRAEETQYF
TGTGCCAGCTCACCCCGGCAGCGGGCCGAAGAGACCCAGTACTTC
>TRBJ2-7|-|TRBV7-2|TRBD1
CASSLVGQGAYEQYF
TGTGCCAGCAGCTTAGTGGGACAGGGGGCCTACGAGCAGTACTTC
>TRBJ1-1|-|TRBV11-3|TRBD1
CASSLAGTGVTEAFF
TGTGCCAGCAGCTTAGCCGGGACAGGGGTGACTGAAGCTTTCTTT
>TRBJ2-6|-|TRBV5-1|TRBD1
CASSLSGQGAGGANVLTF
TGCGCCAGCAGCTTGTCGGGACAGGGGGCAGGTGGGGCCAACGTCCTGACTTTC
>TRBJ1-4|once|TRBV7-9|-
CSSSPVANEKLFF
TGTTCCAGCAGCCCCGTTGCTAATGAAAAACTGTTTTTT
>TRBJ2-1|-|TRBV9|TRBD1
CASSGTGGPTNEQFF
TGTGCCAGCAGCGGAACAGGGGGCCCTACGAATGAGCAGTTCTTC
>TRBJ1-1|-|TRBV10-3|TRBD1
CAILGQGNTEAFF
TGTGCCATCCTGGGACAGGGGAACACTGAAGCTTTCTTT
>TRBJ1-2|few|TRBV19|TRBD1
CASSIGPGQTYGYTF
TGTGCCAGTAGTATCGGACCGGGACAGACATATGGCTACACCTTC
>TRBJ2-7|-|TRBV5-1|TRBD2
CASSLALAGATLYEQYF
TGCGCCAGCAGCTTGGCACTAGCGGGAGCCACCCTCTACGAGCAGTACTTC
>TRBJ2-7|-|TRBV12-5|-
CASGRRPLSTGIYEQYF
TGTGCTAGTGGTCGAAGACCCCTAAGCACAGGGATCTACGAGCAGTACTTC
>TRBJ1-1|-|TRBV29-1|TRBD1
CSVGGQGITEAFF
TGCAGCGTGGGGGGACAGGGGATCACTGAAGCTTTCTTT
>TRBJ1-5|few|TRBV4-2|-
CASSPGPQVGQPQHF
TGTGCCAGCAGCCCCGGCCCGCAGGTAGGCCAGCCCCAGCATTTT
>TRBJ2-2|-|TRBV19|-
CASSLRFTGELFF
TGTGCCAGTAGCCTCAGATTTACCGGGGAGCTGTTTTTT
>TRBJ1-1|-|TRBV28|TRBD1
CASRMTGGWTEAFF
TGTGCCAGCAGAATGACAGGGGGCTGGACTGAAGCTTTCTTT
>TRBJ1-1|-|TRBV5-1|TRBD1
CASSIPRQGIGNTEAFF
TGCGCCAGCAGCATCCCCAGACAGGGGATAGGGAACACTGAAGCTTTCTTT
>TRBJ1-1|once|TRBV7-3|-
CASSVDTSSNTEAFF
TGTGCCAGCAGCGTCGACACCTCCTCGAACACTGAAGCTTTCTTT
>TRBJ1-1|few|TRBV11-2|TRBD1
CASSGGQGAGNTEAFF
TGTGCCAGCAGCGGCGGACAGGGGGCAGGAAACACTGAAGCTTTCTTT
>TRBJ2-7|-|TRBV9|-
CASSVEGSSYEQYF
TGTGCCAGCAGCGTAGAAGGGAGCTCCTACGAGCAGTACTTC
>TRBJ2-7|-|TRBV19|-
CASSPDTTYEQYF
TGTGCCAGTAGTCCCGACACAACCTACGAGCAGTACTTC
>TRBJ2-1|once|TRBV5-1|TRBD2
CASRFSGNNEQFF
TGCGCCAGCAGGTTTAGCGGGAACAATGAGCAGTTCTTC
>TRBJ1-1|-|TRBV7-2|TRBD1
CASSRTWTGRDTEAFF
TGTGCCAGCAGCCGAACTTGGACAGGGAGGGACACTGAAGCTTTCTTT
>TRBJ1-4|-|TRBV10-3|-
CAISGEHEKLFF
TGTGCCATCAGTGGGGAGCATGAAAAACTGTTTTTT
>TRBJ1-1|once|TRBV10-3|-
CAISNGGSGTEAFF
TGTGCCATCAGCAACGGGGGGAGTGGGACTGAAGCTTTCTTT
>TRBJ2-7|-|TRBV5-4|-
CASSLGGTRDEQYF
TGTGCCAGCAGCTTGGGTGGGACTCGGGATGAGCAGTACTTC
>TRBJ1-2|-|TRBV7-9|-
CASSLARPDSKNYGYTF
TGTGCCAGCAGCTTAGCCCGACCGGACAGCAAGAACTATGGCTACACCTTC
>TRBJ2-5|-|TRBV2|-
CASSEASQTQYF
TGTGCCAGCAGTGAGGCCAGTCAGACCCAGTACTTC
>TRBJ2-7|-|TRBV15|-
CATSRDFNYEQYF
TGTGCCACCAGTCGGGACTTTAACTACGAGCAGTACTTC
>TRBJ2-3|-|TRBV5-1|TRBD2
CASSLGRLAGGTSTDTQYF
TGCGCCAGCAGCTTGGGTCGGCTAGCGGGAGGAACTAGCACAGATACGCAGTATTTT
>TRBJ1-4|-|TRBV19|TRBD1
CASSRTGGRSEKLFF
TGTGCCAGTAGCCGGACAGGGGGACGGAGTGAAAAACTGTTTTTT
>TRBJ1-1|-|TRBV6-1|-
CASSDFGGAGTEAFF
TGTGCCAGCAGTGATTTTGGGGGCGCGGGCACTGAAGCTTTCTTT
>TRBJ2-7|-|TRBV19|-
CASSPGQGTYEQYF
TGTGCCAGTAGTCCTGGCCAGGGAACCTACGAGCAGTACTTC
>TRBJ1-2|-|TRBV4-1|-
CASSQQGMDGYTF
TGCGCCAGCAGCCAACAGGGAATGGATGGCTACACCTTC
>TRBJ2-2|few|TRBV9|-
CASSEVQGSTGELFF
TGTGCCAGCAGCGAAGTGCAGGGGAGCACCGGGGAGCTGTTTTTT
>TRBJ1-2|-|TRBV9|TRBD1
CASSDYSGRQGNPGDYGYTF
TGTGCCAGCAGCGACTACAGCGGAAGACAGGGGAACCCCGGGGACTATGGCTACACCTTC
>TRBJ2-7|-|TRBV21-1|-
CASSKLDRAYEQYF
TGTGCCAGCAGCAAATTAGACAGGGCCTACGAGCAGTACTTC
>TRBJ2-5|-|TRBV29-1|-
CSVGSGQQETQYF
TGCAGCGTTGGGAGTGGACAGCAAGAGACCCAGTACTTC
>TRBJ2-3|-|TRBV6-1|TRBD2
CASSEIVGGVAERNTDTQYF
TGTGCCAGCAGTGAAATTGTCGGGGGGGTAGCAGAGAGGAACACAGATACGCAGTATTTT
>TRBJ2-5|few|TRBV6-1|-
CASRPGGPETQYF
TGTGCCAGCAGGCCCGGGGGGCCGGAGACCCAGTACTTC
>TRBJ2-5|-|TRBV10-3|-
CAISEGGTGQYF
TGTGCCATCAGTGAGGGGGGGACGGGGCAGTACTTC
>TRBJ2-3|once|TRBV5-6|-
CASSLRRSQARTDTQYF
TGTGCCAGCAGCCTCCGGAGGTCACAAGCCCGCACAGATACGCAGTATTTT
>TRBJ2-1|-|TRBV29-1|TRBD2
CSVPTGLATWNEQFF
TGCAGCGTTCCTACGGGACTAGCGACATGGAATGAGCAGTTCTTC
>TRBJ2-2|-|TRBV27|-
CATARFPTNTGELFF
TGTGCAACCGCGAGGTTCCCAACCAACACCGGGGAGCTGTTTTTT
>TRBJ1-1|-|TRBV15|-
CATSRQGAAEAFF
TGTGCCACCAGCAGGCAGGGCGCGGCTGAAGCTTTCTTT
>TRBJ2-5|-|TRBV5-1|-
CASSLRGRRGETQYF
TGCGCCAGCAGCTTGCGAGGGCGAAGGGGGGAGACCCAGTACTTC
>TRBJ2-3|once|TRBV23-1|-
CASSHQEPPGQTTDTQYF
TGCGCCAGCAGTCACCAAGAACCGCCGGGACAAACCACAGATACGCAGTATTTT
>TRBJ2-7|-|TRBV27|-
CASSFLSVPYEQYF
TGTGCCAGCAGTTTTCTTAGCGTCCCCTACGAGCAGTACTTC
>TRBJ2-7|-|TRBV10-3|-
CAISPGTRYEQYF
TGTGCCATCAGCCCCGGGACTCGATACGAGCAGTACTTC
>TRBJ1-6|-|TRBV11-1|TRBD1
CASSWDSNSPLHF
TGTGCCAGCAGCTGGGACAGTAATTCACCCCTCCACTTT
>TRBJ1-5|-|TRBV7-2|-
CASSLHRDNQPQHF
TGTGCCAGCAGCTTACACAGAGACAATCAGCCCCAGCATTTT